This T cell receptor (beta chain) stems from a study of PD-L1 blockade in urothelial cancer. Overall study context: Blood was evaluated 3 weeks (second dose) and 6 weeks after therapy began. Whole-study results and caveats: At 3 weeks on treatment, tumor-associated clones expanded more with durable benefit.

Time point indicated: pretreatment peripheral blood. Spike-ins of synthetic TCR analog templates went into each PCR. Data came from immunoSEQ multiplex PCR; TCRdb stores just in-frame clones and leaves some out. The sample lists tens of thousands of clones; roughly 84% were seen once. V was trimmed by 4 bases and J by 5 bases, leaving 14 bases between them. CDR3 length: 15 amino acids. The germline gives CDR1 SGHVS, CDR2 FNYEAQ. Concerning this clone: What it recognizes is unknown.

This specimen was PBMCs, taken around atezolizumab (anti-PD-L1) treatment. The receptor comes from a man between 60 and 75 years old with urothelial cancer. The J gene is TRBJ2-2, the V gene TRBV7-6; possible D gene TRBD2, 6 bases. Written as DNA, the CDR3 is TGTGCCAGCAGCTCCCTGGGGGGACGGACCGGGGAGCTGTTTTTT. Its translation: CASSSLGGRTGELFF.